The clone carrying this TCR beta chain was recorded only once. The source of the sample is a study of blood T cell repertoires in COVID-19. Sequenced by immunoSEQ multiplex PCR; TCRdb stores in-frame clones only, minus some. The sample lists some 130,000 clones, about four fifths occurring once. Losses at the gene ends were 7 bases for V and 5 bases for J; bases not matched to a gene: 9. The CDR3 loop spans 14 amino acids. CDR1 is SGHRS and CDR2 is YFSETQ in the germline V gene. Material: peripheral blood. The chain couples TRBV5-1 to TRBJ2-7, with 10 bases identical to TRBD1. This receptor was identified in a man in his fifties or sixties with acute or convalescent COVID-19. The CDR3 DNA sequence: TGCGCCAGCGGTCGGGGACAGGGGATTAACGAGCAGTACTTC. It codes for CASGRGQGINEQYF.